This T cell receptor beta chain was captured by sequencing in a study of blood T cell repertoires in COVID-19. On the study more broadly: Donors in the United States, Italy and Spain gave samples during acute or convalescent COVID-19. PBMCs, B-cell-depleted T cells, or T cells were the source of the cDNA or gDNA that made up the material.

Under the authors' procedure: Amplification with reference gene primers provided the estimates of nucleated cell counts. This table comes from immunoSEQ multiplex PCR, and its TCRdb copy is limited to in-frame clones, with some not included. Clone size and the V and J calls come from that table; the DNA yielded D and trimming. The sample carries about 71,000 clones, roughly 80% recorded once. Germline values: CDR1 LNHDA, CDR2 SQIVND (reference sequence). V lost 4 bases, J lost 0 bases, and 9 bases lay in between. This CDR3 region has 15 residues. The sample was peripheral blood. The chain links TRBV19 to TRBJ2-2; D possibly corresponds to TRBD1 (5 bases). The origin of this receptor is a woman older than 75 with acute or convalescent COVID-19. CDR3 in amino acids: CASSKTVANTGELFF. The CDR3 bases are TGTGCCAGTAGTAAGACAGTCGCGAACACCGGGGAGCTGTTTTTT.